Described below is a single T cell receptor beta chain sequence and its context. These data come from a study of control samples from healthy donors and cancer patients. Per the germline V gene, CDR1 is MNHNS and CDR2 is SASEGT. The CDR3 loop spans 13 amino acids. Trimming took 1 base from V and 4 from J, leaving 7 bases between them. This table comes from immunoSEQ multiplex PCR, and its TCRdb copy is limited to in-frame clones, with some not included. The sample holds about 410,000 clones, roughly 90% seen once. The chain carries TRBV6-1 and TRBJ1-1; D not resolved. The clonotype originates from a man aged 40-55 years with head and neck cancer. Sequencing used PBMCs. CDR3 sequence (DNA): TGTGCCAGCAGTGAAGTGGGAGGCACTGAAGCTTTCTTT. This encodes CASSEVGGTEAFF.